Detailed here is one T cell receptor beta chain. This sample is drawn from a study of OX40 agonist ivuxolimab in advanced cancers. The repertoire was sequenced with immunoSEQ multiplex PCR; TCRdb's copy has only in-frame clones and lacks some. This sample has roughly 120,000 clones; 85% to 95% occur once, and the top ten carry under 0.9%. Germline CDR1 reads GTSNPN; CDR2 reads SVGIG (reference sequence). V was clipped by 6 bases and J by 0 bases; unmatched bases: 5. The CDR3 is 15 residues long. The source is an adult with an advanced solid tumor such as melanoma, head and neck, liver or kidney cancer. The rearrangement uses TRBV30 and TRBJ1-2; 12 positions agree with TRBD1. Sequenced here: CD4+ or CD8+ T cells sorted from blood, sampled in a trial of the OX40 agonist ivuxolimab. The CDR3 loop is CACRDRGQTNYGYTF. The CDR3 DNA follows: TGTGCCTGTAGGGACAGGGGGCAGACTAACTATGGCTACACCTTC.